This entry is about one TCR beta chain. Its specificity is not known. The sample is drawn from a study of shared clonotypes between healthy human individuals. Study-wide results and caveats: Estimated richness values were generally larger in naive subsets than in memory subsets. Sampling covered blood only; tissue repertoires likely differ.

Sequencing used immunoSEQ multiplex PCR; TCRdb keeps in-frame clones, though not all of them. The sample holds about 2.2 million clones, about 93% seen once. Trimming at V came to 3 bases and at J to 10 bases, leaving 9 bases not matched to a gene. Germline assignment: CDR1 SGDLS and CDR2 YYNGEE. The CDR3 consists of 13 residues. Naive CD8 populations comprised CD45RO-negative cells positively selected for CCR7, excluding terminally differentiated effector memory CD45RA+ cells. This clonotype originated in a man aged 18-30 years in good health. Some clones in this sample may be carry-over from other donors' samples. The specimen was naive CD8+ T cells from PBMCs. V is TRBV9 and J is TRBJ1-1; 7 bases are a match to TRBD1. This CDR3 reads CASSGAGGLGAFF. For the CDR3, the DNA is TGTGCCAGCAGCGGGGCAGGGGGATTGGGAGCTTTCTTT.